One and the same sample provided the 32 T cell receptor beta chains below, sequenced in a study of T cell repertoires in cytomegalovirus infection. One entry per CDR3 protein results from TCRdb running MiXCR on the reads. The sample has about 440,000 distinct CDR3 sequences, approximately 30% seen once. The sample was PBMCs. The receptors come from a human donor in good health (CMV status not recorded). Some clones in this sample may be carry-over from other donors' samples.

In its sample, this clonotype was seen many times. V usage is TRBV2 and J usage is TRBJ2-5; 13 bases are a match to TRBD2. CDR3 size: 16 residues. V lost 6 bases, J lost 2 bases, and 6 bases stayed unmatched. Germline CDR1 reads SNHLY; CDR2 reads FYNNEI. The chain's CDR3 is CASRVTSGGPQETQYF. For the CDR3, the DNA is TGTGCCAGCAGGGTGACTAGCGGGGGGCCTCAAGAGACCCAGTACTTC.

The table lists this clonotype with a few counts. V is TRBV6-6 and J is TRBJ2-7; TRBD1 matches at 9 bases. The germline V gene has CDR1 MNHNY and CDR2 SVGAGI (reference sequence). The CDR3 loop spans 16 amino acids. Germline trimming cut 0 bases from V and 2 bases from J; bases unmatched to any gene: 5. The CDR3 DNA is TGTGCCAGCAGTTACTCTGGACAGGGGCCCACCTACGAGCAGTACTTC. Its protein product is CASSYSGQGPTYEQYF.

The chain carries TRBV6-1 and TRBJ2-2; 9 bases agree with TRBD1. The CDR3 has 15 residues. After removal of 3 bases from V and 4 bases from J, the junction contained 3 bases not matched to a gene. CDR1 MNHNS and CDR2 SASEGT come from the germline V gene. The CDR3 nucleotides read TGTGCCAGCAGTGATGGACAGGGGAGCACCGGGGAGCTGTTTTTT. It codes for CASSDGQGSTGELFF.

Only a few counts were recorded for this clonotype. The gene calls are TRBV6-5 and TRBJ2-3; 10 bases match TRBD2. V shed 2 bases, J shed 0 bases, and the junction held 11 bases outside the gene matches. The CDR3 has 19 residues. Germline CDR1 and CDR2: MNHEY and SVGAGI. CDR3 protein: CASSYGPTSGYASTDTQYF. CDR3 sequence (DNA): TGTGCCAGCAGTTACGGACCGACTAGCGGGTATGCTAGCACAGATACGCAGTATTTT.

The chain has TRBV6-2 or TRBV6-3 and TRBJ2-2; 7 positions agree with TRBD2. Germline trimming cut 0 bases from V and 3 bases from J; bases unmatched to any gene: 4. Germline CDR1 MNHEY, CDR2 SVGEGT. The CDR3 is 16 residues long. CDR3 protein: CASSYSTGGYTGELFF. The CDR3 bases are TGTGCCAGCAGTTACTCGACCGGGGGGTACACCGGGGAGCTGTTTTTT.

Here the CDR3 reads CSASGGTAGTKNIQYF. The CDR3 DNA reads TGCAGTGCTAGCGGGGGGACAGCTGGAACCAAAAACATTCAGTACTTC. V gene TRBV20-1 combines with J gene TRBJ2-4; possibly TRBD1 or TRBD2 for D (7 bases each). The CDR3 length is 16 residues. CDR1 DFQATT and CDR2 SNEGSKA come from the germline V gene (reference sequence). V was shortened by 3 bases and J by 2 bases, with 17 bases between the two germline ends.

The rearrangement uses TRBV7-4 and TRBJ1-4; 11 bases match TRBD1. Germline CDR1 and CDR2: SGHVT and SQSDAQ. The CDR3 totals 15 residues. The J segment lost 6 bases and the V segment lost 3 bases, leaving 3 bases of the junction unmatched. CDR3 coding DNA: TGTGCCAGCAGCTTGCTGGGACAGGGGGATGAAAAACTGTTTTTT. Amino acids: CASSLLGQGDEKLFF. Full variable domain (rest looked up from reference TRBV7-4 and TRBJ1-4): GAGVSQSPRYKVAKRGRDVALRCDSISGHVTLYWYRQTLGQGSEVLTYSQSDAQRDKSGRPSGRFSAERPERSVSTLKIQRTEQGDSAVYLCASSLLGQGDEKLFFGSGTQLSVL.

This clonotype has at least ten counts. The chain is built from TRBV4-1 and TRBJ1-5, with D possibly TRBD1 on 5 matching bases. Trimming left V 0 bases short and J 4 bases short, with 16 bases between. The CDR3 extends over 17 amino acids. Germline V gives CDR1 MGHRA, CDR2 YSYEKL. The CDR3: CASSQEGAKPPNQPQHF. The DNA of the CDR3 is TGCGCCAGCAGCCAAGAAGGGGCGAAGCCACCGAATCAGCCCCAGCATTTT.

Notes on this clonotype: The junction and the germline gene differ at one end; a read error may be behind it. CDR3 DNA: TGTGCCAGCAGCTTACAGCGGGGGGGGAGAGAGACACCGGACTTC. Amino acid sequence: CASSLQRGGRETPDF. The chain joins TRBV7-2 to TRBJ2-5, with 10 nucleotides matching TRBD2. CDR1 and CDR2 (germline): SGHTA, FQGNSA. This CDR3 comprises 15 residues.

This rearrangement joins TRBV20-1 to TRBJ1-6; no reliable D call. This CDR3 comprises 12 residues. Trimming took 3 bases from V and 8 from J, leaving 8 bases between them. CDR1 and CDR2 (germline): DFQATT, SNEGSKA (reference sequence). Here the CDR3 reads CSASRTDSPLHF. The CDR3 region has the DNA TGCAGTGCTAGCAGGACGGATTCACCCCTCCACTTT.

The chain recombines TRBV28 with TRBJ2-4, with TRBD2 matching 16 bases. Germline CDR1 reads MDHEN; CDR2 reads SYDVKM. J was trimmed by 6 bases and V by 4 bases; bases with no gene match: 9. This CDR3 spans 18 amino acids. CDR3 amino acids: CASSSLGTSGGAVNIQYF. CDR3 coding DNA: TGTGCCAGCAGTTCACTAGGGACTAGCGGGGGGGCGGTAAACATTCAGTACTTC.

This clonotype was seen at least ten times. The CDR3 loop reads CASSYSDSTPIVQETQYF. DNA of the CDR3: TGTGCCAGCAGCTACTCGGACAGCACCCCTATCGTCCAAGAGACCCAGTACTTC. The chain carries TRBV7-4 and TRBJ2-5; D is perhaps TRBD1 (6 bases). The CDR3 is 18 amino acids. Trimming took 4 bases from V and 1 from J, leaving 22 bases between them. CDR1 is SGHVT, CDR2 SQSDAQ, per germline.

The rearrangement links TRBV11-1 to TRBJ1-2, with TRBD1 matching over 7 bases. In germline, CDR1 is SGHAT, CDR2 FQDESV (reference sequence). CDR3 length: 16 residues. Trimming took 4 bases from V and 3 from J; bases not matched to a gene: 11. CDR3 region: CASSSPSGGTDYGYTF. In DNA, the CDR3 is TGTGCCAGCAGCTCCCCAAGCGGAGGGACAGACTATGGCTACACCTTC.

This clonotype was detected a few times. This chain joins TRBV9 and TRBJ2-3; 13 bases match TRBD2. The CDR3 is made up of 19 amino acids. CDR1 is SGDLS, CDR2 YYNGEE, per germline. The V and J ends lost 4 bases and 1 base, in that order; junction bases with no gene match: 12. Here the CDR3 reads CASSPSGTSGVWGTDTQYF. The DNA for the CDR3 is TGTGCCAGCAGCCCCTCCGGGACTAGCGGGGTGTGGGGCACAGATACGCAGTATTTT.

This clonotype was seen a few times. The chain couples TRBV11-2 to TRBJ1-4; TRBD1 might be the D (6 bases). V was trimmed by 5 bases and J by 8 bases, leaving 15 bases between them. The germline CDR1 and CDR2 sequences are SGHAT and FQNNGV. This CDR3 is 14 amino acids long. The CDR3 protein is CASSGGGAGEKLFF. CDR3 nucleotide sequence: TGTGCCAGCAGCGGAGGGGGGGCCGGGGAAAAACTGTTTTTT. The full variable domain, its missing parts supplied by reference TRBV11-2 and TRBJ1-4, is EAGVAQSPRYKIIEKRQSVAFWCNPISGHATLYWYQQILGQGPKLLIQFQNNGVVDDSQLPKDRFSAERLKGVDSTLKIQPAKLEDSAVYLCASSGGGAGEKLFFGSGTQLSVL.

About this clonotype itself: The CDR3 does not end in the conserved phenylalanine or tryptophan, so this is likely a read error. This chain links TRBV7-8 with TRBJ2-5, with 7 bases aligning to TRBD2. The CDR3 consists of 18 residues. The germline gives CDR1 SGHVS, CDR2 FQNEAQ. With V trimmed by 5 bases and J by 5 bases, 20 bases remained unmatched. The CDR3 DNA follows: TGTGCCAGCAGCCCAGCTCTCATGGCGGGGGACCTTGGGGAGACCCAGTACTTA. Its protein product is CASSPALMAGDLGETQYL.

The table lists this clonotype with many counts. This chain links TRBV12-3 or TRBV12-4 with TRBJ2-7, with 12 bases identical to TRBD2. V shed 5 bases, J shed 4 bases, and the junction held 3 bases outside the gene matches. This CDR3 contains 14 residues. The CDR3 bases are TGTGCCAGCAGTCCCGGGACTAGCGGGTACGAGCAGTACTTC. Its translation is CASSPGTSGYEQYF.

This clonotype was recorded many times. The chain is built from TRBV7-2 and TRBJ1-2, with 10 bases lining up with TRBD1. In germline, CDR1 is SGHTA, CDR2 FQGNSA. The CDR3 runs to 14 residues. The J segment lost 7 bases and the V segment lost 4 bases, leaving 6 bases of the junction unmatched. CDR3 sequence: CASSSIGTGAGYTF. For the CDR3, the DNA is TGTGCCAGCAGCTCTATCGGGACAGGGGCTGGCTACACCTTC.

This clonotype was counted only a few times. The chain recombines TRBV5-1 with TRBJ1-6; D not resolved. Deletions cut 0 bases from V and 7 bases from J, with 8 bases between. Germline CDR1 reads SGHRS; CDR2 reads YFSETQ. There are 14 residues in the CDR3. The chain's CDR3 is CASSLVDGNSPLHF. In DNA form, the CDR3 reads TGCGCCAGCAGCTTGGTGGACGGAAATTCACCCCTCCACTTT. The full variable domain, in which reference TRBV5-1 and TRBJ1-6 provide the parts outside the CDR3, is KAGVTQTPRYLIKTRGQQVTLSCSPISGHRSVSWYQQTPGQGLQFLFEYFSETQRNKGNFPGRFSGRQFSNSRSEMNVSTLELGDSALYLCASSLVDGNSPLHFGNGTRLTVT.

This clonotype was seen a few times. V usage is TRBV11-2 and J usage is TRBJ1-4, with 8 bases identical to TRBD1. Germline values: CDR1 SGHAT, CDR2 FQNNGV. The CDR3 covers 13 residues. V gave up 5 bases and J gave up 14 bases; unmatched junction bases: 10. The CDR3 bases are TGTGCCAGCAGCCGCGAACCCGACAGGGGTCTGTTTTTT. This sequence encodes CASSREPDRGLFF.

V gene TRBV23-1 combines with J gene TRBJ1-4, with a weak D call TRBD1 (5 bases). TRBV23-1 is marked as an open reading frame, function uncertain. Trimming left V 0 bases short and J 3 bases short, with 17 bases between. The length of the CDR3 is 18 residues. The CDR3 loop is CASSQSSGGRRANEKLFF. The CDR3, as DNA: TGCGCCAGCAGTCAATCCTCCGGGGGGAGACGAGCTAATGAAAAACTGTTTTTT.

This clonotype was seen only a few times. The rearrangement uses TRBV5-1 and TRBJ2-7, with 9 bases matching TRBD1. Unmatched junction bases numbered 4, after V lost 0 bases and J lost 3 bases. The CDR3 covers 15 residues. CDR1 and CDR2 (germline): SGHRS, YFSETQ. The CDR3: CASSLVTGGGYEQYF. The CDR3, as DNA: TGCGCCAGCAGCTTGGTTACAGGGGGCGGCTACGAGCAGTACTTC.

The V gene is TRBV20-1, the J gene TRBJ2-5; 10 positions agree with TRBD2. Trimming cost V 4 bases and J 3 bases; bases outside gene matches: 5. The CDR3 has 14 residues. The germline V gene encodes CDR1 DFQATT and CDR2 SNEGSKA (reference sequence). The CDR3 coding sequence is TGCAGTGCTAAAATAGCGGGGGGAGAAGAGACCCAGTACTTC. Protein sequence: CSAKIAGGEETQYF.

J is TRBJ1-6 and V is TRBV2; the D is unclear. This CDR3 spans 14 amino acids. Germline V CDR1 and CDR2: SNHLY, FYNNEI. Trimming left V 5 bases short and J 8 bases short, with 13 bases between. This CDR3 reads CASSRGVLDSPLHF. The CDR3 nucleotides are TGTGCCAGCAGTCGGGGAGTTTTGGATTCACCCCTCCACTTT.

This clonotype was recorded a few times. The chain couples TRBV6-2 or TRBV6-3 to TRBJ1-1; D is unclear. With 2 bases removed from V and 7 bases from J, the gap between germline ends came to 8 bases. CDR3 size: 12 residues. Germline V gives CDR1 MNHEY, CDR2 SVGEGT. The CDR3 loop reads CASSYPKDEAFF. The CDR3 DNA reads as TGTGCCAGCAGTTACCCAAAGGATGAAGCTTTCTTT.

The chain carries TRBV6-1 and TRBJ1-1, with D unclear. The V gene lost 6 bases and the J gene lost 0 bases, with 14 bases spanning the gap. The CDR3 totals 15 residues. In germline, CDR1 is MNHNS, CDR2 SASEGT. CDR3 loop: CASSVVGVLNTEAFF. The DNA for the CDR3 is TGTGCCAGCAGCGTCGTCGGGGTTTTGAACACTGAAGCTTTCTTT.

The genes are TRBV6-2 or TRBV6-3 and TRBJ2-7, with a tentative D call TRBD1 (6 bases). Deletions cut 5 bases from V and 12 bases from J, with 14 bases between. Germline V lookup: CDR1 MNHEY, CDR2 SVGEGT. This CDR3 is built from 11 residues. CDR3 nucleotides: TGTGCCAGCAGTACTTCAGGGGAAATGTACTTC. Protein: CASSTSGEMYF.

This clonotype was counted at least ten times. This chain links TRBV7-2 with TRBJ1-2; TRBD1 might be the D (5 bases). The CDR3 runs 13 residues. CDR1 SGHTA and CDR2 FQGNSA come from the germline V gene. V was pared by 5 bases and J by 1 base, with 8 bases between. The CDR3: CASSPTVNYGYTF. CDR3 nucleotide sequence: TGTGCCAGCAGCCCGACAGTTAACTATGGCTACACCTTC.

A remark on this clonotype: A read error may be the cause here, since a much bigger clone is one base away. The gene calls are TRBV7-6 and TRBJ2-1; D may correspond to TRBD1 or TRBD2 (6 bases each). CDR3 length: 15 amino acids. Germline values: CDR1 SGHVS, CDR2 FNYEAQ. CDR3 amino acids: CVSSQTGASLDEQFF. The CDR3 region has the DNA TGTGTCAGCAGTCAAACGGGGGCCTCCCTTGATGAGCAGTTCTTC.

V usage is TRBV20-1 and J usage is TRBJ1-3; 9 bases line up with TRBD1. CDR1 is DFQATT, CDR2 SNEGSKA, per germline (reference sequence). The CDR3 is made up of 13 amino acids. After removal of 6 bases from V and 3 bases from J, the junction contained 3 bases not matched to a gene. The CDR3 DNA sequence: TGCAGTGCAGGACAGGGGTTTGGAAACACCATATATTTT. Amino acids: CSAGQGFGNTIYF.

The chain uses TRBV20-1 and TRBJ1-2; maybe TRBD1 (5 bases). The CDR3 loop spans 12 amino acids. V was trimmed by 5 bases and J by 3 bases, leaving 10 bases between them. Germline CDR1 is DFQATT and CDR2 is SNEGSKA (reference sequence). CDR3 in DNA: TGCAGTGCTGGGGACGGGGACTATGGCTACACCTTC. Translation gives CSAGDGDYGYTF.

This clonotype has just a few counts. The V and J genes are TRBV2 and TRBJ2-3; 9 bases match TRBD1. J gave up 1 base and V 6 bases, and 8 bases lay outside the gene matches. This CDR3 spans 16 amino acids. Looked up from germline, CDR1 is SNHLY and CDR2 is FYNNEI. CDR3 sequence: CASRKWTGEGTDTQYF. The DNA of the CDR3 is TGTGCCAGCAGGAAGTGGACAGGGGAAGGCACAGATACGCAGTATTTT.